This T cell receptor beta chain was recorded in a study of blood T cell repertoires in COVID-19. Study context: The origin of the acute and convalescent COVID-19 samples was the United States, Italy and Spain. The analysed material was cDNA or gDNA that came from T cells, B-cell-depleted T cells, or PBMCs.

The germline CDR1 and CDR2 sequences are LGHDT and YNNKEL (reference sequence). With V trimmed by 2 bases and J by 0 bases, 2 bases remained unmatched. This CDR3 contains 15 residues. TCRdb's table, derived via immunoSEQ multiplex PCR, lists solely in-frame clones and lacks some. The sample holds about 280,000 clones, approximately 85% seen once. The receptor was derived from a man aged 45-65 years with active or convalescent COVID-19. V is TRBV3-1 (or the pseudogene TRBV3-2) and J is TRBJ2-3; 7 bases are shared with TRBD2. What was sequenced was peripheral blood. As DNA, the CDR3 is TGTGCCAGCAGCCAAAATAGCGGGAGCACAGATACGCAGTATTTT. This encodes CASSQNSGSTDTQYF.